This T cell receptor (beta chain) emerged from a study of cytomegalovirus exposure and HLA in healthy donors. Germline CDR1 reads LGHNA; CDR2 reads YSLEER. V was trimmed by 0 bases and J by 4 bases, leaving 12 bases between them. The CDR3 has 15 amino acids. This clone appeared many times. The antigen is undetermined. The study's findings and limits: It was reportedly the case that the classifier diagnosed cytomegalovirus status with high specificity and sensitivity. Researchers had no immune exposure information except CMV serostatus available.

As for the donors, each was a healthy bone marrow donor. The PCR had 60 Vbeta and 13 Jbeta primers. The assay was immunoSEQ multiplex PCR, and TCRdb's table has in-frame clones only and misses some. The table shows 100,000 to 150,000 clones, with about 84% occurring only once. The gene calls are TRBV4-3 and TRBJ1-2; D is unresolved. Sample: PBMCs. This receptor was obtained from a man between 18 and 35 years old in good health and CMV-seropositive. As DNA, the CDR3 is TGCGCCAGCAGCCAAGAGCCAGCGCGGAGCTATGGCTACACCTTC. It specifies CASSQEPARSYGYTF.